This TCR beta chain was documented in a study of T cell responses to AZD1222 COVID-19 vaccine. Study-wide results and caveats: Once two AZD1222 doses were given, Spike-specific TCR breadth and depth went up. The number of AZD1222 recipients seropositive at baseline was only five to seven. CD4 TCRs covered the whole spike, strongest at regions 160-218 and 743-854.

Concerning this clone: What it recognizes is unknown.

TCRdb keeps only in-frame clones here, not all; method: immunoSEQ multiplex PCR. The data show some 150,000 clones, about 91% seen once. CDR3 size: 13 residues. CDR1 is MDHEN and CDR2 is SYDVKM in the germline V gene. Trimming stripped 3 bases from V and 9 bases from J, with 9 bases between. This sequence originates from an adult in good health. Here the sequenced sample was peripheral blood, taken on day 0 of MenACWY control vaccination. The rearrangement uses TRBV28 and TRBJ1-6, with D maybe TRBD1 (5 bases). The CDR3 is CASSFPGSSPLHF. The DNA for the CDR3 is TGTGCCAGCAGTTTCCCAGGGTCTTCACCCCTCCACTTT.